This T cell receptor (beta chain) was identified in a study of blood T cell repertoires in COVID-19. In the study overall: Sources were T cells, B-cell-depleted T cells, or PBMCs; the material itself was cDNA or gDNA.

As processed by the authors: Cell counts per sample came from amplifying reference gene primers. Produced via immunoSEQ multiplex PCR; TCRdb's table is partial and in-frame only. D and trimming were read from the DNA, whereas the V and J calls and clone size are those reported in that table. The table has about 140,000 clones, around 84% seen once. The CDR3 is 15 residues long. Germline V gives CDR1 SNHLY, CDR2 FYNNEI. V dropped 6 bases and J dropped 4; count of bases not matched to a gene: 9. Sample: peripheral blood. This TCR derives from a human donor in a cohort sampled during active COVID-19. The chain carries TRBV2 and TRBJ1-5, with 7 positions matching TRBD1. The CDR3, as DNA: TGTGCCAGCAGCGCTTTAGGGACAGCTAATCAGCCCCAGCATTTT. This codes for CASSALGTANQPQHF. The variable domain in full, with the rest retrieved from reference TRBV2 and TRBJ1-5, is EPEVTQTPSHQVTQMGQEVILRCVPISNHLYFYWYRQILGQKVEFLVSFYNNEISEKSEIFDDQFSVERPDGSNFTLKIRSTKLEDSAMYFCASSALGTANQPQHFGDGTRLSIL.